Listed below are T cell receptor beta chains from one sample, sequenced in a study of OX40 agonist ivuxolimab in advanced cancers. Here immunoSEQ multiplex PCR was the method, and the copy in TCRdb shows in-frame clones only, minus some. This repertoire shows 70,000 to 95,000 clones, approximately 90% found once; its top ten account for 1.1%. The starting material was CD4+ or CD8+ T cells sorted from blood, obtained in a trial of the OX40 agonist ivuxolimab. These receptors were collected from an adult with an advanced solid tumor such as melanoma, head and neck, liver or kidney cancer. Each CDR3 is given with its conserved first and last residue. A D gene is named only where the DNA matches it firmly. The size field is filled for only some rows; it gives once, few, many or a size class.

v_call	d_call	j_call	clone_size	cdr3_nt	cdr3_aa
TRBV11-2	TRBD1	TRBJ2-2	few	TGTGCCAGCAGCGGGGACAGGGGGATCGAGGAGCTGTTTTTT	CASSGDRGIEELFF
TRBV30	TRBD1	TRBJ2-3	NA	TGTGCCTGGAGTTCCCGTCCGGGACAGGGCCCAGATACGCAGTATTTT	CAWSSRPGQGPDTQYF
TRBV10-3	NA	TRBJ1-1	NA	TGTGCCATCAGGGAGAACACTGAAGCTTTCTTT	CAIRENTEAFF
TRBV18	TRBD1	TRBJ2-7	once	TGTGCCAGCTCACCTAAGACAGGGGTCTCCTACGAGCAGTACTTC	CASSPKTGVSYEQYF
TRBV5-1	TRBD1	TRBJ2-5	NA	TGCGCCAGCAGCTCAACAGGGGCGGAGACCCAGTACTTC	CASSSTGAETQYF
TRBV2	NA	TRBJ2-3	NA	TGTGCCAGTACTAGTTCGGATACGCAGTATTTT	CASTSSDTQYF
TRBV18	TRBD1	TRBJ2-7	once	TGTGCCAGCTCACCAGCGCAGGGGGCGGGCGAGCAGTACTTC	CASSPAQGAGEQYF
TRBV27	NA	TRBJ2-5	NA	TGTGCCAGCAGGCCTCTAGGGACATCCCAAGAGACCCAGTACTTC	CASRPLGTSQETQYF
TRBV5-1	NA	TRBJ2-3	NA	TGCGCCAGCAGGGCGACAGATACGCAGTATTTT	CASRATDTQYF
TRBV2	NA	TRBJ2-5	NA	TGTGCCAGCGAGGCGGCACCCTTGGGGACCCAGTACTTC	CASEAAPLGTQYF
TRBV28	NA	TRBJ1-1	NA	TGTGCCAGCGGGTTAGGGACGGCGAACACTGAAGCTTTCTTT	CASGLGTANTEAFF
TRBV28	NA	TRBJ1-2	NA	TGTGCCAGCCGTACGGGGGTGGGCTATGGCTACACCTTC	CASRTGVGYGYTF
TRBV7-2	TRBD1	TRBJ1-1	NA	TGTGCCAGCAGCTTGGACAGGCCAGGGGTGAACACTGAAGCTTTCTTT	CASSLDRPGVNTEAFF
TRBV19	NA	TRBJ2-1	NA	TGTGCCAGTAGTATTAATGGGCCCACCCCGGGTGAGCAGTTCTTC	CASSINGPTPGEQFF
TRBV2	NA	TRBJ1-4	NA	TGTGCCAGCAGGGGGACTCCTGGAGGTGGTGAAAAACTGTTTTTT	CASRGTPGGGEKLFF
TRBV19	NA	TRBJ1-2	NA	TGTGCCAGTAACTGGGGGGCTACTAACTATGGCTACACCTTC	CASNWGATNYGYTF
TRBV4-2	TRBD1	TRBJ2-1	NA	TGTGCCAGCAGCCGGGACAGCCTCTACAATGAGCAGTTCTTC	CASSRDSLYNEQFF
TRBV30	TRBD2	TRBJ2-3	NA	TGTGCCTGGAGTGGGGGACTAGCGGGAGCCGCAGATACGCAGTATTTT	CAWSGGLAGAADTQYF
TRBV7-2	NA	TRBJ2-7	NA	TGTGCCAGCAGCTTACCCCCGAGCTACGAGCAGTACTTC	CASSLPPSYEQYF
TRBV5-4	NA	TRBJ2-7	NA	TGTGCCAGCAGCCCCGAAGGGGACACCTACGAGCAGTACTTC	CASSPEGDTYEQYF
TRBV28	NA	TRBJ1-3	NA	TGTGCCTCAGGGAGGGTCATCTCTGGAAACACCATATATTTT	CASGRVISGNTIYF
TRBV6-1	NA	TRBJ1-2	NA	TGTGCCAGCAGTGAATTAGTAAACCTACCAACCTATGGCTACACCTTC	CASSELVNLPTYGYTF
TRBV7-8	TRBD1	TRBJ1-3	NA	TGTGCCAGCAGCTTAGGGACAGGGATCGGAAACACCATATATTTT	CASSLGTGIGNTIYF
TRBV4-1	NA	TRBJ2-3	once	TGCGCCAGCAGCCAAGAGGGGATGGCCCAGGATACGCAGTATTTT	CASSQEGMAQDTQYF
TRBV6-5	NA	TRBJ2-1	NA	TGTGCCAGCAGCCTCCAGGGAAAGTACAATGAGCAGTTCTTC	CASSLQGKYNEQFF
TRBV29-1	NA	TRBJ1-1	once	TGCAGCGTTAACCGACTGGAGACTGAAGCTTTCTTT	CSVNRLETEAFF
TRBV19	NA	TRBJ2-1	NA	TGTGCCAGCGGGGGACTCTTCATGGAAGAGCAGTTCTTC	CASGGLFMEEQFF
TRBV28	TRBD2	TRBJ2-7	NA	TGTGCCAGCAGCCACGCTAGCGGGAGTCAATACGAGCAGTACTTC	CASSHASGSQYEQYF
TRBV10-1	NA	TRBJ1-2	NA	TGCGCCAGCAGTGATGGGCCGGAGGGCTATGGCTACACCTTC	CASSDGPEGYGYTF
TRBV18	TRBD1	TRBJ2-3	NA	TGTGCCAGCTCACGGGACAGGGGATCAGATACGCAGTATTTT	CASSRDRGSDTQYF
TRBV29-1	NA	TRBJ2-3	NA	TGCAGCGTTGTATTTTATTACGGTACGCAGTATTTT	CSVVFYYGTQYF
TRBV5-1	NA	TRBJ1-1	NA	TGCGCCAGCACGAAGACACTTGGCACTGAAGCTTTCTTT	CASTKTLGTEAFF
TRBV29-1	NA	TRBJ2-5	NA	TGCAGCGTCCCAGGGCGAAACCAAGAGACCCAGTACTTC	CSVPGRNQETQYF
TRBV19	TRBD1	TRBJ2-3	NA	TGTGCCAGTAGGAGGGGACAGGGGGCAGATACGCAGTATTTT	CASRRGQGADTQYF
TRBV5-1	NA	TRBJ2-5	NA	TGCGCCAGCAGCTCCACTCATACAGGATTCCAAGAGACCCAGTACTTC	CASSSTHTGFQETQYF
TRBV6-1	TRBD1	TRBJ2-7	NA	TGTGCCAGCAGTGAAGCGGACAGGGGGTCCTACGAGCAGTACTTC	CASSEADRGSYEQYF
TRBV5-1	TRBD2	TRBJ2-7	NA	TGCGCCAGCAGCTTGCCACTAGCGGGAGTATACGAGCAGTACTTC	CASSLPLAGVYEQYF
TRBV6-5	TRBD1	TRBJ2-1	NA	TGTGCCAGCAGTCGACAGGGGCCCAATGAGCAGTTCTTC	CASSRQGPNEQFF
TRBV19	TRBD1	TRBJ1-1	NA	TGTGCCAGCCGGGACAGGGGGCGTAACACTGAAGCTTTCTTT	CASRDRGRNTEAFF
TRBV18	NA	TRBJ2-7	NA	TGTGCCAGCTCACCCCACTACGAGCAGTACTTC	CASSPHYEQYF
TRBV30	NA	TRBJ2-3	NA	TGTGCCTGGAGTTCCTCACAGGGTTATACGCAGTATTTT	CAWSSSQGYTQYF